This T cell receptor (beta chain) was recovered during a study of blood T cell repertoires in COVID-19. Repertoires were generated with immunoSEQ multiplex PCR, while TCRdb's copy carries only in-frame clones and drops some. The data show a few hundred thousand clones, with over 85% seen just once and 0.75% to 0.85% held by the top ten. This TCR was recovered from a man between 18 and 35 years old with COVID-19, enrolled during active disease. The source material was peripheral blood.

As DNA, the CDR3 is TGTGCCAGCAGCCAGACTGGGACAGGTGTAACTGAGCAGTTCTTC. Protein product: CASSQTGTGVTEQFF. V gene TRBV21-1 combines with J gene TRBJ2-1; the D call of TRBD1 is as the table states it, not checked on the DNA. TRBV21-1 represents a pseudogene. CDR3 length: 15 amino acids.